These 31 T cell receptor beta chains came from one sample sequenced in a study of T cell repertoires in cytomegalovirus infection. TCRdb fed the reads into MiXCR, producing one record per CDR3 protein. This table holds 450,000 to 600,000 distinct CDR3 sequences, around 10% found once. The sequenced sample consisted of PBMCs. Every receptor here comes from a human donor in good health (CMV status not recorded). Some clones in this sample may be carry-over from other donors' samples.

The sample holds many counts of this clonotype. The rearrangement links TRBV4-1 to TRBJ1-2; TRBD1 might be the D (5 bases). Trimming pared 0 bases from V and 9 bases from J, leaving 8 bases between. The CDR3 is 12 amino acids. Germline V lookup: CDR1 MGHRA, CDR2 YSYEKL. The chain's CDR3 is CASSQETGRYTF. CDR3 nucleotides: TGCGCCAGCAGCCAAGAAACAGGACGCTACACCTTC.

This clonotype occurred many times. This chain joins TRBV12-3 or TRBV12-4 and TRBJ1-5; D is unclear. This CDR3 contains 15 residues. V was clipped by 3 bases and J by 0 bases, with 9 bases between them. The CDR3 protein is CASSFRHHSNQPQHF. CDR3 nucleotides: TGTGCCAGCAGTTTCCGACACCATAGCAATCAGCCCCAGCATTTT.

V is TRBV19 and J is TRBJ2-3; tentatively, D is TRBD1 (5 bases). This CDR3 is built from 12 residues. V was clipped by 9 bases and J by 5 bases, with 12 bases between them. In germline, CDR1 is LNHDA, CDR2 SQIVND (reference sequence). The CDR3 loop reads CASAPGIDTQYF. Written as DNA, the CDR3 is TGTGCCAGCGCTCCAGGGATAGATACGCAGTATTTT.

V is TRBV28 and J is TRBJ2-7; 7 bases are a match to TRBD2. The junction had 10 bases not matched to a gene; V was cut back by 4 bases and J by 1 base. The CDR3 is made up of 16 amino acids. The germline V gene encodes CDR1 MDHEN and CDR2 SYDVKM. The CDR3 nucleotides read TGTGCCAGCAGTTCCTCCGGGACTACAACATCCTACGAGCAGTACTTC. This translates into CASSSSGTTTSYEQYF.

Many counts were recorded for this clonotype. V usage is TRBV10-3 and J usage is TRBJ1-3; tentative D call: TRBD1 (5 bases). The CDR3 runs to 17 residues. CDR1 is ENHRY, CDR2 SYGVKD, per germline. Trimming cost V 5 bases and J 0 bases, with 17 bases left between them. The CDR3 DNA is TGTGCCATCAGTCCCCTGGGACCCACCCTCTCTGGAAACACCATATATTTT. It is translated as CAISPLGPTLSGNTIYF.

V usage is TRBV20-1 and J usage is TRBJ2-1; 7 bases map to TRBD2. There are 13 residues in the CDR3. The V gene's germline CDR1 is DFQATT and CDR2 SNEGSKA (reference sequence). V gave up 7 bases and J gave up 3 bases; unmatched junction bases: 6. The CDR3, as DNA: TGCAGTGAGGGAGGGAGGAACTACAATGAGCAGTTCTTC. It is translated as CSEGGRNYNEQFF.

This clonotype occurred once. This chain uses TRBV29-1 with TRBJ2-2, with D uncertain. Germline V gives CDR1 SQVTM, CDR2 ANQGSEA. This CDR3 is 15 amino acids long. Trimming took off 3 bases at V and 4 bases at J, with 15 bases between the two ends. The CDR3 coding sequence is TGCAGCGTTGAGGGCCTCTCAATTGGCACCGGGGAGCTGTTTTTT. This encodes CSVEGLSIGTGELFF.

Turning to this clonotype: This may be a read error, as it is one base from a much larger clone. The chain recombines TRBV4-1 with TRBJ2-7; no definite D call. The germline CDR1 and CDR2 sequences are MGHRA and YSYEKL. The CDR3 sequence is 14 residues long. The CDR3 sequence: CASSQDSSQYDQYF. The CDR3 bases are TGCGCCAGCAGCCAAGATTCCAGCCAGTACGATCAGTACTTC.

This clonotype was observed at least ten times. The genes are TRBV19 and TRBJ2-1; 7 nucleotides line up with TRBD2. Germline V gene data show CDR1 as LNHDA and CDR2 as SQIVND (reference sequence). V shed 1 base, J shed 4 bases, and the junction held 7 bases outside the gene matches. The CDR3 runs 16 residues. CDR3: CASSIGLTSSYNEQFF. For the CDR3, the DNA is TGTGCCAGTAGTATAGGCCTGACTAGCTCTTACAATGAGCAGTTCTTC.

The chain uses TRBV2 and TRBJ2-2; D call uncertain. The CDR3 length is 14 residues. V lost 6 bases, J lost 5 bases, and 13 bases lay in between. Germline loops: CDR1 SNHLY, CDR2 FYNNEI. The chain's CDR3 is CASRILVGTGELFF. In nucleotides, the CDR3 is TGTGCCAGCAGGATTCTAGTGGGGACCGGGGAGCTGTTTTTT.

The table lists this clonotype with many counts. V gene TRBV7-2 combines with J gene TRBJ2-7; D is uncertain. This CDR3 comprises 12 residues. Trimming took 0 bases from V and 6 from J, leaving 6 bases between them. Germline V gene sequence: CDR1 SGHTA, CDR2 FQGNSA. The CDR3 DNA sequence: TGTGCCAGCAGCTTAGCGGGTCCCGAGCAGTACTTC. This codes for CASSLAGPEQYF.

This clonotype has ten or more counts. The V gene is TRBV7-6, the J gene TRBJ1-5; D uncertain. Germline V CDR1 and CDR2: SGHVS, FNYEAQ. CDR3 size: 14 residues. With 0 bases removed from V and 6 bases from J, the gap between germline ends came to 9 bases. The CDR3 here is CASSLALVGQPQHF. CDR3 coding DNA: TGTGCCAGCAGCTTAGCGCTGGTCGGTCAGCCCCAGCATTTT.

This clonotype was seen at least ten times. The chain is built from TRBV28 and TRBJ2-5, with 11 bases identical to TRBD2. Germline V CDR1 and CDR2: MDHEN, SYDVKM. The J segment lost 4 bases and the V segment lost 6 bases, leaving 4 bases of the junction unmatched. The CDR3 loop spans 14 amino acids. CDR3 sequence reads: CASRTLAGGETQYF. In DNA form, the CDR3 reads TGTGCCAGCAGGACCCTAGCGGGAGGAGAGACCCAGTACTTC.

This clonotype occurred a few times. The chain couples TRBV5-1 to TRBJ2-3; possibly TRBD2 for D (6 bases). The CDR3 covers 13 residues. Trimming stripped 1 base from V and 10 bases from J, with 13 bases between. Per the germline V gene, CDR1 is SGHRS and CDR2 is YFSETQ. The CDR3 coding sequence is TGCGCCAGCAGCTTGAGGACGGGGGAACCGCAGTATTTT. Protein sequence: CASSLRTGEPQYF. Full variable domain (remainder filled in from reference TRBV5-1 and TRBJ2-3): KAGVTQTPRYLIKTRGQQVTLSCSPISGHRSVSWYQQTPGQGLQFLFEYFSETQRNKGNFPGRFSGRQFSNSRSEMNVSTLELGDSALYLCASSLRTGEPQYFGPGTRLTVL.

V usage is TRBV20-1 and J usage is TRBJ2-2; TRBD2 aligns across 14 bases. Germline loops: CDR1 DFQATT, CDR2 SNEGSKA (reference sequence). The CDR3 covers 15 residues. With 6 bases clipped from V and 5 bases from J, the junction kept 5 bases outside the gene matches. In DNA form, the CDR3 reads TGCAGTGCGCCGACTAGCGGGAGGGGTACCGGGGAGCTGTTTTTT. Translation gives CSAPTSGRGTGELFF.

The chain is built from TRBV27 and TRBJ2-7; TRBD1 aligns across 9 bases. The V gene's germline CDR1 is MNHEY and CDR2 SMNVEV (reference sequence). This CDR3 is built from 14 residues. After removal of 4 bases from V and 5 bases from J, the junction contained 6 bases not matched to a gene. This CDR3 is CASSSGTGRHEQYF. In DNA, the CDR3 is TGTGCCAGCAGTTCCGGGACAGGGCGCCACGAGCAGTACTTC.

This clonotype was counted only a few times. The V gene is TRBV20-1, the J gene TRBJ2-7, with 8 positions matching TRBD1. This CDR3 contains 15 residues. Germline lookup yields CDR1 DFQATT and CDR2 SNEGSKA (reference sequence). J gave up 4 bases and V 6 bases, and 14 bases lay outside the gene matches. Here the CDR3 reads CSALSGTGPVYEQYF. CDR3 sequence (DNA): TGCAGTGCCCTATCCGGGACAGGTCCGGTGTACGAGCAGTACTTC.

This clonotype was seen at least ten times. This chain connects TRBV7-2 to TRBJ1-1, with a possible D match to TRBD1 (5 bases). In germline, CDR1 is SGHTA, CDR2 FQGNSA. Trimming cost V 10 bases and J 6 bases, with 9 bases left between them. This CDR3 region has 10 residues. The CDR3 DNA reads as TGTGCCAACGGGGGGTCTGAAGCTTTCTTT. Residues: CANGGSEAFF.

This clonotype showed up many times. The chain couples TRBV5-1 to TRBJ1-4, with TRBD1 as a possible D gene (5 bases). There are 16 residues in the CDR3. Trimming took off 0 bases at V and 0 bases at J, with 9 bases between the two ends. The germline gives CDR1 SGHRS, CDR2 YFSETQ. CDR3 protein: CASSLGQSATNEKLFF. In nucleotides, the CDR3 is TGCGCCAGCAGCTTGGGACAGAGTGCAACTAATGAAAAACTGTTTTTT.

A note on this clonotype: Possible read error: a much larger clone is one base away. This sequence joins TRBV11-2 and TRBJ2-7, with TRBD2 matching 8 bases. Per the germline V gene, CDR1 is SGHAT and CDR2 is FQNNGV. This CDR3 comprises 13 residues. For the CDR3, the DNA is TGTACCAGCAGCTTAGAACTAGCGGACGAGCAGTACTTC. This codes for CTSSLELADEQYF.

This clonotype has at least ten counts. The V gene is TRBV7-2, the J gene TRBJ2-1; unclear D gene. The CDR3 is made up of 14 amino acids. Germline CDR1 reads SGHTA; CDR2 reads FQGNSA. The V end lost 1 base, the J end lost 4 bases, and 8 bases lay between the germline ends. The CDR3 DNA is TGTGCCAGCAGCTTAGTAGGCTTATACAATGAGCAGTTCTTC. This gives the protein CASSLVGLYNEQFF.

The J gene is TRBJ2-3, the V gene TRBV29-1; 12 bases fit TRBD2. Germline loops: CDR1 SQVTM, CDR2 ANQGSEA. V was clipped by 7 bases and J by 1 base; unmatched bases: 12. CDR3 length equals 17 residues. The CDR3 DNA reads as TGCAGCGCCCAGGGGCTAGCGGGAGGGCCGGGCACAGATACGCAGTATTTT. This translates into CSAQGLAGGPGTDTQYF.

This clonotype has a count of ten or more. This rearrangement joins TRBV27 to TRBJ2-1; 8 bases match TRBD1. With V trimmed by 4 bases and J by 4 bases, 3 bases remained unmatched. The CDR3 has 14 residues. Germline CDR1 is MNHEY and CDR2 is SMNVEV (reference sequence). The CDR3 bases are TGTGCCAGCAGTTACGGGACAGGATACAATGAGCAGTTCTTC. It is translated as CASSYGTGYNEQFF.

This clonotype was found many times. This chain joins TRBV6-1 and TRBJ2-2, with 10 bases aligning to TRBD1. The CDR3 contains 17 residues. The junction had 14 bases not matched to a gene; V was cut back by 7 bases and J by 6 bases. The germline V gene encodes CDR1 MNHNS and CDR2 SASEGT. The CDR3 loop is CASITRDRGSPSGELFF. The CDR3 DNA reads as TGTGCCAGCATTACCCGGGACAGGGGTTCTCCCTCCGGGGAGCTGTTTTTT.

The rearrangement joins TRBV29-1 to TRBJ2-3, with 9 bases identical to TRBD2. V lost 7 bases to trimming and J lost 6 bases; unmatched junction nucleotides: 5. CDR3 length: 12 residues. CDR1 SQVTM and CDR2 ANQGSEA come from the germline V gene. The CDR3 sequence: CSDSGSGDTQYF. The CDR3 nucleotides read TGCAGCGATAGCGGGAGCGGGGATACGCAGTATTTT.

This clonotype has just a few counts. V usage is TRBV20-1 and J usage is TRBJ1-5, with 7 positions matching TRBD1. The CDR3 has 15 residues. Germline CDR1 DFQATT, CDR2 SNEGSKA (reference sequence). The trim removed 6 bases at V and 4 bases at J, leaving 12 bases unmatched. The CDR3 loop reads CSAHPGTALNQPQHF. CDR3 coding DNA: TGCAGTGCACACCCAGGGACAGCCTTAAATCAGCCCCAGCATTTT.

The sample holds many counts of this clonotype. The J gene is TRBJ2-1, the V gene TRBV12-3 or TRBV12-4, with 12 bases identical to TRBD2. V lost 6 bases, J lost 9 bases, and 6 bases stayed unmatched. This CDR3 region has 14 residues. CDR3 coding DNA: TGTGCCAGCAGAGGACTAGCGGGAACGGGTGAGCAGTTCTTC. It is translated as CASRGLAGTGEQFF.

This clonotype was counted at least ten times. The rearrangement uses TRBV3-1 and TRBJ1-3, with 7 bases identical to TRBD1. V lost 0 bases and J lost 3; bases outside the gene matches: 5. This CDR3 comprises 16 residues. Germline V lookup: CDR1 LGHDT, CDR2 YNNKEL (reference sequence). In DNA form, the CDR3 reads TGTGCCAGCAGCCAAGAGGGACAGATATATGGAAACACCATATATTTT. Translated, it gives CASSQEGQIYGNTIYF.

This clonotype was observed a handful of times. V gene TRBV27 combines with J gene TRBJ2-1; 10 nucleotides align to TRBD1. Germline V gene lookup returns CDR1 MNHEY and CDR2 SMNVEV (reference sequence). V lost 0 bases, J lost 7 bases, and 3 bases stayed unmatched. The CDR3 totals 15 residues. The CDR3 DNA is TGTGCCAGCAGTTTATCCGGGACAGGGGTGAATGAGCAGTTCTTC. Protein product: CASSLSGTGVNEQFF.

This clonotype was counted at least ten times. The chain carries TRBV9 and TRBJ2-2, with 14 positions matching TRBD2. The V gene's germline CDR1 is SGDLS and CDR2 YYNGEE. V shed 4 bases, J shed 13 bases, and the junction held 9 bases outside the gene matches. The CDR3 covers 15 residues. The CDR3 region is CASSPRLAGGPWLFF. CDR3 in DNA: TGTGCCAGCAGCCCCCGACTAGCGGGGGGGCCCTGGCTGTTTTTT.

This clonotype has at least ten counts. The chain employs TRBV19 and TRBJ1-2; perhaps TRBD1 as D (6 bases). V lost 7 bases and J 4 bases, leaving 13 bases between the germline ends. There are 13 residues in the CDR3. Looked up from germline, CDR1 is LNHDA and CDR2 is SQIVND (reference sequence). The CDR3 protein is CASTLTGSYGYTF. DNA for the CDR3: TGTGCCAGTACTCTCACAGGGTCCTATGGCTACACCTTC.